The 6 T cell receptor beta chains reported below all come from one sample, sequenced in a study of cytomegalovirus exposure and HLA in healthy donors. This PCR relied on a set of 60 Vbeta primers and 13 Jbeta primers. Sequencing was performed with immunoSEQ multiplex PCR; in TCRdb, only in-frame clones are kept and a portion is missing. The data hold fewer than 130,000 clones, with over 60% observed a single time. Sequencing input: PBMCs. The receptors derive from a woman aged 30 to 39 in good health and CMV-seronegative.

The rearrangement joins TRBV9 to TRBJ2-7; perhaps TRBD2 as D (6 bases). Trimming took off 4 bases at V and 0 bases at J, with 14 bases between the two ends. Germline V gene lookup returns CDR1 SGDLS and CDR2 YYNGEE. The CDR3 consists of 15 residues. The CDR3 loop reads CASSSGGHSSYEQYF. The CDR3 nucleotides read TGTGCCAGCAGCTCTGGAGGGCATAGCTCCTACGAGCAGTACTTC.

CDR3 nucleotides: TGCGCCAGCAGCCAAGATTTTCTCCAGGGGGGCAGGGTTCGGACTGAAGCTTTCTTT. Amino acid sequence: CASSQDFLQGGRVRTEAFF. The V and J genes are TRBV4-1 and TRBJ1-1; 7 positions match TRBD1. In germline, CDR1 is MGHRA, CDR2 YSYEKL. The CDR3 extends over 19 amino acids. Germline trimming cut 0 bases from V and 5 bases from J; bases unmatched to any gene: 18.

CDR3 DNA sequence: TGTGCCAGCAGCTTCCCGGAGGGGTCCTTCACAGATACGCAGTATTTT. Translating gives CASSFPEGSFTDTQYF. The chain couples TRBV7-8 to TRBJ2-3; D may be TRBD2 (6 bases). The CDR3 loop spans 16 amino acids. Trimming shortened V by 3 bases and J by 2 bases, and 15 bases separated the two germline ends. CDR1 is SGHVS, CDR2 FQNEAQ, per germline.

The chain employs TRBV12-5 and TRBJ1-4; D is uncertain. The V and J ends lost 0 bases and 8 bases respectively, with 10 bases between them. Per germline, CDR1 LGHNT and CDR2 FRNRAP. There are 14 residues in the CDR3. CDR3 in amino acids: CASGLVPLREKLFF. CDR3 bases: TGTGCTAGTGGTTTGGTGCCCCTCCGGGAAAAACTGTTTTTT.

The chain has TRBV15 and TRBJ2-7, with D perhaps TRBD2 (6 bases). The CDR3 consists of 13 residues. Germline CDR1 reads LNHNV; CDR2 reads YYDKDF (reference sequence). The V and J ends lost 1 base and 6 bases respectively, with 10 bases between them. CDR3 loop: CATSRAGVGEQYF. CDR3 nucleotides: TGTGCCACCAGCAGAGCGGGGGTAGGCGAGCAGTACTTC.

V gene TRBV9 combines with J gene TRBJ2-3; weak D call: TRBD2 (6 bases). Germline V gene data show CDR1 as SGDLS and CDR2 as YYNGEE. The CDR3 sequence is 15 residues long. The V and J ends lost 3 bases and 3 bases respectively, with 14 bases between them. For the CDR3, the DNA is TGTGCCAGCAGCGGCCCCGGGGCGGGAACAGATACGCAGTATTTT. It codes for CASSGPGAGTDTQYF.